This T cell receptor beta chain was observed in a study of cytomegalovirus exposure and HLA in healthy donors (dated by TCRdb to about 2017). About the investigation overall: An earlier analysis of 587 of the donors reported approximately 280 Gb of sequence data and around 120 million unique TCR beta sequences obtained from some 170 million T cells. An early release that covered fewer than 750 HLA-typed donors contained approximately 300 gigabases of sequencing data and around 85 million unique TCR sequences. The genetic ancestry cluster associated with self-reported Caucasian donors included approximately 85% of the roughly 390 genotyped donors. The study aimed to test whether cataloging public T cell receptors could reveal signatures of past pathogen exposure. Using immunosequencing, the study profiled T cell repertoires from about 650 subjects and related those repertoires to cytomegalovirus serostatus. Besides the first cohort of roughly 660 subjects, a separate validation cohort made up of over 95 different subjects was used. High-throughput TCR immunosequencing, statistical association of individual TCRs with disease status, and machine learning were combined to predict cytomegalovirus infection status. A later analysis re-analyzed previously published TCR beta repertoires from 650 to 800 donors and added high-resolution HLA genotyping to study TCR occurrence patterns. In the later analysis, no new phenotypic data were used to find candidate immune exposures; instead, reliance was placed on TCR beta sequences and their occurrence across donors. In an earlier analysis of roughly 540 of the donors, high-throughput TCR beta sequencing was used to judge whether each TCR beta V gene segment behaved as functional or pseudogenic. Alongside the repertoire data, information on donor age, sex, ethnicity and CMV serostatus was compiled. In a later genetic analysis, genome-wide SNP genotypes for about 65% of the roughly 670 donors were used, and that subset was treated as a discovery cohort. Every discovery cohort repertoire had been produced on one sequencing platform. Class I and class II HLA loci were covered by the typing at four-digit resolution. The number of donors typed differed by locus, with roughly 629-640 for A, B, C, DRB1 and DQB1, around 500 for DQA1, over 600 for DPA1, and some 470 for DPB1. About 5 DR-DQ haplotypes were handled as single units for association and clustering, since linkage in the cohort was strong. Across around 400 genotyped donors of the cohort, an average of roughly 200,000 unique TCR beta nucleotide sequences per donor were sequenced, and 15% to 20% of those sequences were non-productive. Results and caveats for the whole study, not just this receptor: Only TCR beta chains were sequenced in this cohort, and the absence of alpha or paired-chain data limited detectable features. According to a later genetic analysis, donors in an Asian-associated ancestry cluster had fewer N-insertions in productive TCRs than the approximately 670-donor mean. Linkage disequilibrium might explain the correlated functional status among segregating V segments, but an unknown experimental factor could not be excluded. A cluster of highly shared sequence variants was judged likely to be a technical artifact of the sequencing pipeline. For the cohort, immune exposure information was limited to CMV serostatus. Roughly uniform sequencing depth across donors was assumed in presence/absence analyses, although this assumption may not hold. In a later analysis, TCR association rates were found to vary across HLA loci, with the most associated TCRs seen for DRB1 alleles and the fewest for HLA-C alleles. Several of the top co-occurrence clusters appeared to be linked to parvovirus B19, influenza, CMV and Epstein-Barr virus, according to a later analysis. Most TCR sequences were seen in very few donors, while some public TCRs were found in many individuals. At a false discovery rate of 0.05, a later analysis linked under 20,000 TCR beta sequences to specific HLA alleles. In a later genetic analysis, a missense DCLRE1C variant was associated with V-gene and J-gene trimming of TCR beta chains, and the association was replicated in an independent cohort. Strong co-occurrence of HLA alleles, especially DR and DQ, made assigning TCR associations to individual alleles difficult. A further reported finding was that TCR beta sequences accurately predicted the HLA-A and HLA-B alleles for most subjects in the first cohort. The study gave a list of 150 to 200 TCR beta chains associated with cytomegalovirus. In a later analysis, HLA-associated TCR beta chains were found to be more clonally expanded and to have lower generation probabilities than equally common non-associated chains. Because HLA typing was missing for some donors at each locus, association tests included only the typed subset. The earlier analysis of a few hundred of the donors excluded approximately 15 rarely observed V segments, including chromosome 9 orphons, because counts were too low. An earlier analysis of approximately 590 of the donors showed that most TCR beta V segments appeared in productive rearrangements either about 87% or about 30% of the time, which broadly matched IMGT annotations. In vitro tests confirmed that a few of the cytomegalovirus-associated TCR beta chains recognize cytomegalovirus antigens. A later analysis found that most CMV-associated TCR beta chains appeared HLA-restricted, with HLA associations seemingly driven largely by CMV exposure. The 87-base-pair reads could not distinguish some IMGT-functional V segments, including TRBV6-2 and TRBV6-3, so those segments were excluded. The authors suggested that the approach could potentially be extended to other disease states and immunological phenotypes. The classifier was reported to diagnose cytomegalovirus status with high specificity and sensitivity in both the original and validation cohorts.

The germline ends are 9 bases apart after V is trimmed by 6 bases and J by 0 bases. From the germline V gene (reference sequence), CDR1 is LNHDA and CDR2 is SQIVND. The CDR3 measures 14 amino acids from cysteine to phenylalanine. Of the read, only the CDR3 DNA is kept; its 42 bases are in frame from base 1. With respect to this clone: It has no known antigen specificity. The record has no base qualities; no much larger clone is one base away.

The library came from the immunoSEQ multiplex PCR assay. The multiplex PCR relied on a mix of 60 forward primers for TCR Vbeta segments and 13 reverse primers for TCR Jbeta segments. Amplification of the CDR3 region of rearranged TCR beta genes was performed with a multiplex PCR assay on genomic DNA. On the Illumina HiSeq System, the amplified TCR beta libraries were sequenced as 87-base-pair reads. In the source study's methods: A later analysis counted approximately 76 million unique TCR beta chains across the 690 or so repertoires, and around 9.9 million of these chains were shared by at least two donors. Raw reads were error-corrected and collapsed into unique sequences with a nearest-neighbor algorithm that merged closely related sequences to remove PCR and sequencing errors. V, D and J gene segments were assigned by aligning CDR3 sequences to IMGT reference sequences. For a sequence to be retained, a match of at least six nucleotides to both a V gene segment and a J gene segment was required. A rearrangement was called productive if the CDR3 had no stop codons and remained in frame with V and J, and every other rearrangement was called non-productive. Following IMGT convention, CDR3 was defined as the stretch from the second conserved V-encoded cysteine up to the conserved J-encoded phenylalanine. The earlier analysis of 500 to 650 of the donors excluded any sequence lacking an unambiguous match to a single V gene segment. An earlier analysis of over 450 of the donors classified V segments as functional when productive rearrangements were above 56.7% and as segregating when the standard deviation between donors was above 5%. A statistical classification framework was built for diagnosing cytomegalovirus status from the catalog of TCR beta chain sequences. In a later analysis, TCR nucleotide sequences were compared against IMGT/GENE-DB human TR gene sequences so that V and J genes could be assigned. A later analysis assigned CDR3 sequences and most-parsimonious VDJ recombination scenarios with the TCRdist pipeline. A later analysis defined each TCR beta chain by its CDR3 amino acid sequence plus V-gene family, and excluded reads lacking a unique V-gene family. As a way to deal with suspected cross-contamination and a sequencing artifact, a later analysis dropped 592 nucleotide sequences that were highly shared and had low generation probability. In a later analysis, a clonal expansion index was calculated for each public chain from normalized within-repertoire ranks of inferred template counts. In a later analysis, generation probabilities were computed using a VDJ recombination model fitted to out-of-frame rearrangements, and the results were checked against IGoR. Hypergeometric tests were used in a later analysis to score TCR-TCR, TCR-HLA and TCR-CMV co-occurrence, with a repertoire-size bias correction applied to the TCR pairs. A later analysis estimated false discovery rates by permuting HLA or CMV assignments 20 times. In a later analysis, co-occurring TCRs were grouped using DBSCAN, and TCRdist sequence similarity was added for clustering within HLA-allele-positive subsets. Co-occurrence clustering excluded repertoires with fewer than 30,000 or more than 120,000 public chains, plus five with anomalous nucleotide sharing. What TCRdb holds here is the immuneACCESS table cut down to in-frame rearrangements. Part of the clones is not present; checked against another copy, under half of the missing clones reflect an unresolved V gene, and the others are unexplained. The DNA gave D and trimming, while V, J and clone size come from that table. The sample profile shows approximately 150,000 clones; just over 75% of them were found once. Roughly 1.4% of the sample rests with the top ten.

The cohort was made up of under 800 healthy bone marrow donors. At the time of sampling, all cohort members were nominally healthy, though unrecorded immune exposures were likely present. The donor was CMV seropositive and was included in the group of 289 seropositive cohort members. Every donor gave a peripheral blood sample, and the peripheral blood mononuclear cells from that sample were used for TCR beta sequencing. The Qiagen DNeasy Blood Extraction Kit was used to extract genomic DNA from the blood cell samples. This sequence uses TRBV19 and TRBJ1-3, with the D gene too uncertain to name. The clonotype comes from a woman younger than 45 in good health and CMV-seropositive. Sequencing was performed on PBMCs. The CDR3 has the sequence CASSLTVSGNTIYF. The DNA is as follows: TGTGCCAGTAGCCTCACGGTCTCTGGAAACACCATATATTTT.